The 19 T cell receptor beta chains in this list originate from one sample, sequenced in a study of shared clonotypes between healthy human individuals. Generated by immunoSEQ multiplex PCR, the TCRdb table keeps only in-frame clones and is missing some. Found here are approximately 470,000 clones, more than 65% of them singletons; the top ten hold 10% to 15%. Sequencing was performed on PBMCs. These receptors were obtained from a woman between 35 and 50 years old in good health. Some clones in this sample may be carry-over from other donors' samples.

For the CDR3, the DNA is TGTGCCAGCAGTGAGTCGCTAGCCTATGAGCAGTTCTTC. Translation gives CASSESLAYEQFF. The rearrangement links TRBV25-1 to TRBJ2-1; D may be TRBD2 (5 bases). V was trimmed by 3 bases and J by 8 bases, leaving 11 bases between them. Germline lookup yields CDR1 MGHDK and CDR2 SYGVNS. The CDR3 has 13 amino acids.

Of note for this clone: A far larger clone is only one base removed, so a read error is likely. V usage is TRBV5-7 and J usage is TRBJ1-1; D call uncertain. TRBV5-7 carries the ORF label, with uncertain function. The CDR3 is 13 amino acids. The CDR3 nucleotides read TGTGCCAGCAGCTTGGAAGGGAACGCTGAAGCTTTCTTT. Protein product: CASSLEGNAEAFF.

Concerning this clone: With only one base between it and a far larger clone, this is likely a read error. Other nucleotide sequences in the sample specify the same CDR3. This sequence joins TRBV5-6 and TRBJ1-5, with 11 nucleotides matching TRBD1. V was clipped by 5 bases and J by 7 bases; unmatched bases: 11. This CDR3 contains 16 residues. Germline assignment: CDR1 SGHDT and CDR2 YYEEEE. CDR3 protein: CASSSRTGGLGQPQHF. The CDR3 coding sequence is TGTGCCAGCAGTAGCCGGACAGGGGGCTTGGGCCAGCCCCAGCATTTT.

The gene calls are TRBV7-2 and TRBJ2-3; no clear D gene. Trimming pared 1 base from V and 1 base from J, leaving 6 bases between. This CDR3 region has 14 residues. Germline V CDR1 and CDR2: SGHTA, FQGNSA. The CDR3 reads CASSLDPGTDTQYF. The DNA for the CDR3 is TGTGCCAGCAGCTTAGATCCCGGCACAGATACGCAGTATTTT.

With respect to this clone: A far larger clone is just one base off, so this is likely a read error. The V gene is TRBV2, the J gene TRBJ1-2; D may be TRBD1 (5 bases). This CDR3 contains 14 residues. Germline assignment: CDR1 SNHLY and CDR2 FYNNEI. Trimming took off 8 bases at V and 6 bases at J, with 19 bases between the two ends. The CDR3 DNA reads TGTGCCAGCGAGGGGCTTGGCAGGTCTGATGGCTACACCTTC. Protein sequence: CASEGLGRSDGYTF.

This clone was observed many times. The chain couples TRBV30 to TRBJ2-2; D not certain. The germline V gene has CDR1 GTSNPN and CDR2 SVGIG (reference sequence). Trimming removed 0 bases from V and 1 base from J, with 9 bases in between. The CDR3 has 15 residues. The CDR3 spells CAWSVKEWNTGELFF. The CDR3 nucleotides read TGTGCCTGGAGTGTCAAGGAGTGGAACACCGGGGAGCTGTTTTTT.

This clone was observed a handful of times. The likely explanation is a read error, given a far larger clone one base away. The chain is built from TRBV30 and TRBJ1-1; D is perhaps TRBD1 (6 bases). Germline CDR1 reads GTSNPN; CDR2 reads SVGIG (reference sequence). The length of the CDR3 is 14 residues. CDR3: CAWSGQTMNTEVFF. For the CDR3, the DNA is TGTGCCTGGAGCGGACAGACGATGAACACTGAAGTTTTCTTT.

Ten or more counts support this clone. The chain uses TRBV28 and TRBJ1-2; D is unresolved. The CDR3 extends over 13 amino acids. With 3 bases removed from V and 3 bases from J, the gap between germline ends came to 8 bases. CDR1 is MDHEN and CDR2 is SYDVKM in the germline V gene. The DNA for the CDR3 is TGTGCCAGCAGTTTCGAAGGGCACTATGGCTACACCTTC. As protein: CASSFEGHYGYTF.

Concerning this clone itself: The likely explanation is a read error, given a far larger clone one base away. The sample carries other DNA sequences with the same CDR3. The J gene is TRBJ2-2, the V gene TRBV2; 10 bases map to TRBD1. With V trimmed by 3 bases and J by 0 bases, 4 bases remained unmatched. Germline V gene data show CDR1 as SNHLY and CDR2 as FYNNEI. This CDR3 has 17 residues. CDR3 nucleotides: TGTGCCAGCAGTGAGGAGGGGACAGGGGCGAACACCGGGGAGCTGTTTTTT. Translated, it gives CASSEEGTGANTGELFF. Looking up the rest from reference TRBV2 and TRBJ2-2 gives the full variable domain: EPEVTQTPSHQVTQMGQEVILRCVPISNHLYFYWYRQILGQKVEFLVSFYNNEISEKSEIFDDQFSVERPDGSNFTLKIRSTKLEDSAMYFCASSEEGTGANTGELFFGEGSRLTVL.

Points on this clone: A far larger clone is one base from this, pointing to a likely read error. This chain connects TRBV10-1 to TRBJ1-5; D is unresolved. This CDR3 is built from 13 residues. Per germline, CDR1 WNHNN and CDR2 SYGVQD (reference sequence). V lost 5 bases, J lost 3 bases, and 8 bases lay in between. The CDR3 DNA reads TGCGCCAGCAGTATAGGACCCAATCAGCCCCAGCATTTT. Translating gives CASSIGPNQPQHF.

A word on this clone: A read error may explain this, as a much larger clone is one base away. The CDR3 here is CASSQGVPGLPYEQHF. The DNA of the CDR3 is TGTGCCAGCAGTCAAGGGGTGCCGGGACTCCCCTACGAGCAGCACTTC. This chain uses TRBV6-6 with TRBJ2-7; maybe TRBD2 (6 bases). CDR1 and CDR2 (germline): MNHNY, SVGAGI (reference sequence). The CDR3 spans 16 residues.

V gene TRBV5-4 combines with J gene TRBJ1-2, with unresolved D. Germline-derived CDR1 and CDR2 are SGHNT and YYREEE (reference sequence). This CDR3 is built from 13 residues. The V end lost 4 bases, the J end lost 3 bases, and 10 bases lay between the germline ends. CDR3 residues: CASSLTAHYGYTF. CDR3 sequence (DNA): TGTGCCAGCAGCCTAACAGCCCACTATGGCTACACCTTC.

The chain employs TRBV5-8 and TRBJ2-2; 12 nucleotides match TRBD2. This CDR3 contains 17 residues. The V and J ends lost 5 bases and 8 bases, in that order; junction bases with no gene match: 13. Germline CDR1 reads SGHTS; CDR2 reads YDEGEE. This CDR3 reads CASRPFGLAGGPGELFF. In DNA form, the CDR3 reads TGTGCCAGCAGGCCCTTTGGGCTAGCGGGAGGGCCAGGGGAGCTGTTTTTT.

The chain employs TRBV18 and TRBJ2-1; the D gene is possibly TRBD2 (6 bases). CDR3 length: 13 amino acids. Trimming shortened V by 7 bases and J by 7 bases, and 14 bases separated the two germline ends. The germline V gene has CDR1 KGHSH and CDR2 LQKENI. CDR3 in DNA: TGTGCCAGCTTTCCGACTAGTGGGAATGAGCAGTTCTTC. It codes for CASFPTSGNEQFF. The full variable domain, rest sourced from reference TRBV18 and TRBJ2-1, is NAGVMQNPRHLVRRRGQEARLRCSPMKGHSHVYWYRQLPEEGLKFMVYLQKENIIDESGMPKERFSAEFPKEGPSILRIQQVVRGDSAAYFCASFPTSGNEQFFGPGTRLTVL.

This rearrangement joins TRBV2 to TRBJ2-7; no firm D call. The V gene's germline CDR1 is SNHLY and CDR2 FYNNEI. The CDR3 sequence is 14 residues long. The germline V and J ends were trimmed by 1 base and 3 bases, with 10 bases remaining between them. The CDR3 here is CASSEGYRGYEQYF. The DNA of the CDR3 is TGTGCCAGCAGTGAAGGGTACAGAGGCTACGAGCAGTACTTC.

This chain joins TRBV19 and TRBJ1-5; the match to TRBD1 covers 12 bases. V shed 5 bases, J shed 5 bases, and the junction held 4 bases outside the gene matches. The CDR3 is 15 amino acids. Germline V gene sequence: CDR1 LNHDA, CDR2 SQIVND (reference sequence). CDR3 sequence reads: CASSPGQGAYQPQHF. Here the CDR3 DNA reads TGTGCCAGTAGTCCGGGACAGGGGGCTTATCAGCCCCAGCATTTT.

The chain carries TRBV7-2 and TRBJ2-5; D may be TRBD2 (5 bases). The V gene lost 1 base and the J gene lost 3 bases, with 9 bases spanning the gap. Germline lookup yields CDR1 SGHTA and CDR2 FQGNSA. The CDR3 is 14 residues long. CDR3 DNA: TGTGCCAGCAGCTTAGATATCGGGAAAGAGACCCAGTACTTC. Translation: CASSLDIGKETQYF.

This chain uses TRBV15 with TRBJ2-7; D is perhaps TRBD2 (5 bases). The CDR3 length is 15 residues. Trimming pared 5 bases from V and 4 bases from J, leaving 18 bases between. CDR1 and CDR2 from the germline V gene are LNHNV and YYDKDF (reference sequence). CDR3 sequence (DNA): TGTGCCACCAGCCCCGGGTGGCCGGGGAAGTACGAGCAGTACTTC. The encoded protein is CATSPGWPGKYEQYF.

This chain joins TRBV7-3 and TRBJ2-5; 10 bases agree with TRBD1. Germline trimming cut 5 bases from V and 8 bases from J; bases unmatched to any gene: 8. In germline, CDR1 is SGHTA, CDR2 FQGTGA. This CDR3 spans 14 amino acids. The CDR3 here is CASSLGQGSSTQYF. The CDR3 DNA follows: TGTGCCAGCAGCCTGGGACAGGGGTCTTCCACCCAGTACTTC. Full variable domain (remainder filled in from reference TRBV7-3 and TRBJ2-5): GAGVSQTPSNKVTEKGKYVELRCDPISGHTALYWYRQSLGQGPEFLIYFQGTGAADDSGLPNDRFFAVRPEGSVSTLKIQRTERGDSAVYLCASSLGQGSSTQYFGPGTRLLVL.